These 14 T cell receptor beta chains were all obtained from the same sample, sequenced in a study of regulatory T cells in long-lasting Graves disease. Time point in this sample: newly diagnosed GD, antithyroid drugs for less than 3 months. Scientists built the TCR library using RNA that was extracted from PBMCs. iRepertoire HTBI primers and Arm-PCR of CDR3 regions built TCR beta libraries. MiXCR, applied by TCRdb to the multiplex PCR reads, yields one record per CDR3 protein. The sample carries 560,000 or so distinct CDR3 sequences, 16% recorded once. The same specimen was also included in a second study, on T cells in Graves' hyperthyroidism and ophthalmopathy.

The sequences come from peripheral blood mononuclear cells (PBMCs), collected at new diagnosis, from a patient treated with antithyroid drugs. These TCRs come from a man younger than 35 with Graves disease.

This clonotype was recorded at least ten times. The chain recombines TRBV11-2 with TRBJ2-2, with 14 bases aligning to TRBD2. Per germline, CDR1 SGHAT and CDR2 FQNNGV. Losses at the gene ends were 10 bases for V and 7 bases for J; bases not matched to a gene: 8. This CDR3 contains 15 residues. The CDR3, as DNA: TGTGCCACCTACCTGGGACTAGCGGGGGACGGGGAGCTGTTTTTT. Its protein product is CATYLGLAGDGELFF.

This chain uses TRBV6-1 with TRBJ2-7; no reliable D call. This CDR3 spans 13 amino acids. V dropped 6 bases and J dropped 3 bases, with 12 bases sitting between them. CDR1 is MNHNS and CDR2 is SASEGT in the germline V gene. CDR3 amino acids: CASRPDRNYEQYF. The CDR3 bases are TGTGCCAGCAGACCGGATCGCAACTACGAGCAGTACTTC.

This clonotype has a count of ten or more. This rearrangement joins TRBV27 to TRBJ2-7, with 9 bases identical to TRBD1. This CDR3 is built from 16 residues. The ends lost 0 bases at V and 3 bases at J; junction bases unmatched: 6. CDR1 and CDR2 (germline): MNHEY, SMNVEV (reference sequence). DNA of the CDR3: TGTGCCAGCAGTTTATCTCCCGGGACAGGGAACTACGAGCAGTACTTC. It encodes CASSLSPGTGNYEQYF.

This clonotype was seen only a few times. This chain links TRBV10-3 with TRBJ2-3, with TRBD2 matching over 10 bases. V was pared by 3 bases and J by 1 base, with 4 bases of the junction left unmatched. The CDR3 loop spans 16 amino acids. Germline V lookup: CDR1 ENHRY, CDR2 SYGVKD. The chain's CDR3 is CAISDPSGRRTDTQYF. CDR3 sequence (DNA): TGTGCCATCAGTGACCCTAGCGGGAGACGCACAGATACGCAGTATTTT.

The chain employs TRBV6-1 and TRBJ1-1; 8 bases map to TRBD1. With V trimmed by 8 bases and J by 4 bases, 6 bases remained unmatched. Germline CDR1 and CDR2: MNHNS and SASEGT. The CDR3 totals 13 residues. CDR3 DNA: TGTGCCAGCGGAACAGGGGGGAGCACTGAAGCTTTCTTT. Translation gives CASGTGGSTEAFF.

The chain recombines TRBV19 with TRBJ1-5; D is possibly TRBD1 (5 bases). This CDR3 spans 13 amino acids. Between the trimmed V and J ends, which lost 4 bases and 6 bases, there was a span of 10 bases. Germline CDR1 LNHDA, CDR2 SQIVND (reference sequence). The CDR3 sequence: CASSTLGGQPQHF. The DNA for the CDR3 is TGTGCCAGTAGTACTCTTGGGGGTCAGCCCCAGCATTTT.

The sample holds one count of this clonotype. V and J are TRBV5-1 and TRBJ2-3, with D possibly matching TRBD2 (6 bases). The V gene's germline CDR1 is SGHRS and CDR2 YFSETQ. Deletions cut 4 bases from V and 3 bases from J, with 15 bases between. This CDR3 has 15 amino acids. CDR3 protein: CASSGRDFSTDTQYF. In DNA form, the CDR3 reads TGCGCCAGCAGCGGCCGGGACTTTTCGACAGATACGCAGTATTTT.

This clonotype was counted only a few times. This chain joins TRBV28 and TRBJ1-4; TRBD1 matches at 8 bases. With V trimmed by 3 bases and J by 8 bases, 8 bases remained unmatched. CDR1 is MDHEN and CDR2 is SYDVKM in the germline V gene. This CDR3 comprises 15 residues. In DNA, the CDR3 is TGTGCCAGCAGTTTCACAGGGGGTCGGAGCGAAAAACTGTTTTTT. Protein: CASSFTGGRSEKLFF.

The sample holds a few counts of this clonotype. The chain combines TRBV20-1 with TRBJ2-5; TRBD1 agrees at 9 bases. Germline values: CDR1 DFQATT, CDR2 SNEGSKA (reference sequence). With V trimmed by 3 bases and J by 2 bases, 7 bases remained unmatched. The CDR3 loop spans 15 amino acids. The CDR3 DNA reads TGCAGTGCTAGCTCGACAGGGGGGTTTCAAGAGACCCAGTACTTC. It is translated as CSASSTGGFQETQYF.

This clonotype was picked up a small number of times. The V call is TRBV20-1, the J call TRBJ1-2, with D uncertain. The CDR3 length is 14 residues. Trimming cost V 4 bases and J 0 bases, with 12 bases left between them. Germline CDR1 DFQATT, CDR2 SNEGSKA (reference sequence). This chain's CDR3 is CSATSTTANYGYTF. The DNA of the CDR3 is TGCAGTGCTACCTCGACAACAGCTAACTATGGCTACACCTTC.

The sample holds many counts of this clonotype. V is TRBV28 and J is TRBJ2-7, with D tentatively TRBD2 (5 bases). This CDR3 has 15 residues. CDR1 and CDR2 from the germline V gene are MDHEN and SYDVKM. V was trimmed by 7 bases and J by 3 bases, leaving 19 bases between them. CDR3 sequence: CASTLSSGGGYEQYF. The CDR3 DNA reads as TGTGCCAGCACCCTCTCCTCCGGAGGTGGCTACGAGCAGTACTTC.

The CDR3: CASTPGLAGENSYNEQFF. CDR3 DNA sequence: TGCGCCAGTACACCGGGACTAGCGGGTGAAAACTCCTACAATGAGCAGTTCTTC. This sequence joins TRBV10-1 and TRBJ2-1, with 12 positions matching TRBD2. The CDR3 consists of 18 residues. Germline V CDR1 and CDR2: WNHNN, SYGVQD (reference sequence). The J segment lost 0 bases and the V segment lost 9 bases, leaving 12 bases of the junction unmatched.

This clonotype was counted a few times. This sequence joins TRBV5-1 and TRBJ2-7; no firm D call. Trimming took 6 bases from V and 0 from J, leaving 13 bases between them. CDR3 length: 14 amino acids. Germline CDR1 reads SGHRS; CDR2 reads YFSETQ. The CDR3 nucleotides are TGCGCCAGCAACGAAGGCAGCTCCTCCTACGAGCAGTACTTC. Protein: CASNEGSSSYEQYF. The full variable domain, rest sourced from reference TRBV5-1 and TRBJ2-7, is KAGVTQTPRYLIKTRGQQVTLSCSPISGHRSVSWYQQTPGQGLQFLFEYFSETQRNKGNFPGRFSGRQFSNSRSEMNVSTLELGDSALYLCASNEGSSSYEQYFGPGTRLTVT.

This clonotype showed up many times. This chain joins TRBV28 and TRBJ2-1, with 7 bases aligning to TRBD2. J lost 11 bases, V lost 3 bases, and 10 bases had no gene match. Germline V CDR1 and CDR2: MDHEN, SYDVKM. CDR3 length equals 14 residues. CDR3 amino acids: CASSFRAGRGKQFF. CDR3 nucleotides: TGTGCCAGCAGTTTCAGAGCGGGACGGGGGAAGCAGTTCTTC.